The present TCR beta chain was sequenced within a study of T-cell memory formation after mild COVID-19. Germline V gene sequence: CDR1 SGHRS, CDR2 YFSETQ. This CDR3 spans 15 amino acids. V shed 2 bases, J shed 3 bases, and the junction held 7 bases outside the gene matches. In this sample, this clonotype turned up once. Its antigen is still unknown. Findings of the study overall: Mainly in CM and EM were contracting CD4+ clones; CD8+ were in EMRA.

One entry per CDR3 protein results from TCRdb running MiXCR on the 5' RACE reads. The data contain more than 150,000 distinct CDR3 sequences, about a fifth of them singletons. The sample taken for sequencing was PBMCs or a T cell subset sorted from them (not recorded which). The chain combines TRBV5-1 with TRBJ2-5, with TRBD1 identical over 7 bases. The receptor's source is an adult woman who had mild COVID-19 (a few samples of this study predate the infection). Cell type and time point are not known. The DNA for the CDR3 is TGCGCCAGCAGCTTCGAGACAGGGATCGAAGAGACCCAGTACTTC. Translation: CASSFETGIEETQYF. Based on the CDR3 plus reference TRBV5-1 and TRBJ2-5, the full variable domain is KAGVTQTPRYLIKTRGQQVTLSCSPISGHRSVSWYQQTPGQGLQFLFEYFSETQRNKGNFPGRFSGRQFSNSRSEMNVSTLELGDSALYLCASSFETGIEETQYFGPGTRLLVL.